This TCR beta chain was observed in a study of cytomegalovirus exposure and HLA in healthy donors. Points from the study as a whole: The study recorded 150 to 200 TCR beta chains that were cytomegalovirus-associated. Most TCRs appeared rarely, but some public TCRs recurred in many donors.

Concerning this clone: The antigen remains undetermined.

Clones were read by immunoSEQ multiplex PCR, and TCRdb kept only the in-frame ones, dropping some. The sample includes some 320,000 clones, around 90% of them seen just once. This TCR was recovered from a woman in her twenties or thirties in good health and CMV-seropositive. Sequences were obtained from PBMCs.

CDR3 in amino acids: CASSLGDRARQETQYF. In DNA, the CDR3 is TGTGCCAGCAGTTTAGGCGACAGGGCCAGACAAGAGACCCAGTACTTC. The chain combines TRBV5-6 with TRBJ2-5; 7 bases agree with TRBD1. Germline lookup yields CDR1 SGHDT and CDR2 YYEEEE. J lost 2 bases, V lost 5 bases, and 12 bases had no gene match. CDR3 length: 16 residues.